The 17 T cell receptor beta chains given below trace back to one sample, sequenced in a study of high-grade serous ovarian cancer treatment subgroups. The tumor samples were collected prior to definitive surgery or chemotherapy. The table came from immunoSEQ multiplex PCR; TCRdb's copy has only in-frame clones and leaves some out. The sample includes around 3,200 clones, roughly 65% of them seen just once. Sequenced material: tumor tissue. These receptors originate from a human donor with high-grade serous ovarian cancer.

This clone was observed a handful of times. The V gene is TRBV7-3, the J gene TRBJ2-3; TRBD2 aligns across 7 bases. V lost 6 bases and J lost 2; bases outside the gene matches: 5. Germline loops: CDR1 SGHTA, CDR2 FQGTGA. This CDR3 comprises 14 residues. The CDR3 DNA reads as TGTGCCAGCAGTCCTAGCGGCCCCACAGATACGCAGTATTTT. Translation gives CASSPSGPTDTQYF. The variable domain in full, with the rest retrieved from reference TRBV7-3 and TRBJ2-3, is GAGVSQTPSNKVTEKGKYVELRCDPISGHTALYWYRQSLGQGPEFLIYFQGTGAADDSGLPNDRFFAVRPEGSVSTLKIQRTERGDSAVYLCASSPSGPTDTQYFGPGTRLTVL.

The chain uses TRBV27 and TRBJ2-1, with a tentative D call TRBD1 (7 bases). Trimming took off 7 bases at V and 8 bases at J, with 9 bases between the two ends. The CDR3 sequence is 11 residues long. Germline CDR1 reads MNHEY; CDR2 reads SMNVEV (reference sequence). The CDR3 DNA reads TGTGCCAGCATCAGGGGGGATGAGCAGTTCTTC. Protein: CASIRGDEQFF.

This clone was counted only a few times. The genes are TRBV30 and TRBJ1-1, with 7 positions matching TRBD1. The CDR3 covers 12 residues. V lost 4 bases to trimming and J lost 1 base; unmatched junction nucleotides: 0. CDR1 is GTSNPN and CDR2 is SVGIG in the germline V gene (reference sequence). The CDR3 DNA follows: TGTGCCTGGAACAGGGGGAACACTGAAGCTTTCTTT. As protein: CAWNRGNTEAFF.

This clone is large (0.1 to 1%) by share. This chain joins TRBV15 and TRBJ2-3; TRBD1 is a possible D gene (5 bases). CDR3 length: 14 amino acids. V lost 0 bases to trimming and J lost 6 bases, with 10 bases between them. Germline assignment: CDR1 LNHNV and CDR2 YYDKDF (reference sequence). As DNA, the CDR3 is TGTGCCACCAGCAGAGAGTGGGGCGCCGATACGCAGTATTTT. Its protein is CATSREWGADTQYF.

Turning to this clone: This specimen includes other DNA sequences encoding the same CDR3. The genes are TRBV5-1 and TRBJ2-7; 10 bases align to TRBD1. Unmatched junction bases numbered 7, after V lost 4 bases and J lost 3 bases. Germline CDR1 reads SGHRS; CDR2 reads YFSETQ. The CDR3 loop spans 15 amino acids. The CDR3 protein is CASSTGQGGSYEQYF. CDR3 DNA sequence: TGCGCCAGCAGCACAGGACAGGGGGGGAGCTACGAGCAGTACTTC.

This sequence joins TRBV7-2 and TRBJ1-1; D gene unclear. The germline gives CDR1 SGHTA, CDR2 FQGNSA. This CDR3 contains 13 residues. The V gene lost 2 bases and the J gene lost 4 bases, with 8 bases spanning the gap. As DNA, the CDR3 is TGTGCCAGCAGCTTATTGCGGGGCACTGAAGCTTTCTTT. Its translation: CASSLLRGTEAFF.

This chain uses TRBV11-2 with TRBJ2-7; D unclear. Trimming removed 4 bases from V and 2 bases from J, with 12 bases in between. This CDR3 spans 14 amino acids. Germline assignment: CDR1 SGHAT and CDR2 FQNNGV. CDR3 sequence (DNA): TGTGCCAGCAGCTCCACTGGCGCGCCCTACGAGCAGTACTTC. Its translation is CASSSTGAPYEQYF. Full variable domain (remainder filled in from reference TRBV11-2 and TRBJ2-7): EAGVAQSPRYKIIEKRQSVAFWCNPISGHATLYWYQQILGQGPKLLIQFQNNGVVDDSQLPKDRFSAERLKGVDSTLKIQPAKLEDSAVYLCASSSTGAPYEQYFGPGTRLTVT.

V is TRBV6-6 and J is TRBJ2-1, with 9 bases fitting TRBD2. With 6 bases clipped from V and 0 bases from J, the junction kept 3 bases outside the gene matches. The CDR3 loop spans 15 amino acids. Germline V gives CDR1 MNHNY, CDR2 SVGAGI (reference sequence). The CDR3 DNA reads TGTGCCAGCAGCTTTAGCGGGAGCTCCTACAATGAGCAGTTCTTC. Residues: CASSFSGSSYNEQFF.

The chain joins TRBV11-3 to TRBJ1-1; 9 bases are a match to TRBD1. Germline CDR1 SGHNT, CDR2 YENEEA. The CDR3 is made up of 14 amino acids. V shed 11 bases and J 2 bases; nucleotides not matched to a gene: 9. DNA of the CDR3: TGTGCCGGGGGACAGGGCGTAAGAAACACTGAAGCTTTCTTT. This sequence encodes CAGGQGVRNTEAFF.

CDR3 sequence (DNA): TGTGCCAGCAGCCCCGGGACAGGGGGGTTCGAGCAGTACTTC. Translating gives CASSPGTGGFEQYF. The chain couples TRBV7-2 to TRBJ2-7, with TRBD1 matching over 11 bases. V trimming: 5 bases; J trimming: 6 bases; junction bases outside the gene matches: 6. This CDR3 has 14 residues. The germline gives CDR1 SGHTA, CDR2 FQGNSA.

The sample holds a few counts of this clone. The J gene is TRBJ1-2, the V gene TRBV29-1; no reliable D call. This CDR3 comprises 12 residues. Germline CDR1 and CDR2: SQVTM and ANQGSEA. Trimming removed 1 base from V and 4 bases from J, with 7 bases in between. The CDR3 DNA reads as TGCAGCGTTGAAGGGTTGGGCTATGGCTACACCTTC. Its protein product is CSVEGLGYGYTF.

The chain employs TRBV7-2 and TRBJ2-1; 9 nucleotides align to TRBD1. V lost 5 bases, J lost 1 base, and 3 bases stayed unmatched. This CDR3 contains 15 residues. Germline V gene data show CDR1 as SGHTA and CDR2 as FQGNSA. DNA for the CDR3: TGTGCCAGCAGCCCGACAGGGGGGTCCTACAATGAGCAGTTCTTC. It encodes CASSPTGGSYNEQFF.

The gene calls are TRBV6-6 and TRBJ1-6; possible D gene TRBD1, 5 bases. CDR3 length: 16 residues. Trimming stripped 6 bases from V and 0 bases from J, with 12 bases between. Germline assignment: CDR1 MNHNY and CDR2 SVGAGI (reference sequence). The CDR3 DNA sequence: TGTGCCAGCAGACCGGGGACGAGCTCCTATAATTCACCCCTCCACTTT. This gives the protein CASRPGTSSYNSPLHF.

The chain combines TRBV6-6 with TRBJ2-3; D remains unclear. Trimming took off 7 bases at V and 1 base at J, with 12 bases between the two ends. Germline V gene data show CDR1 as MNHNY and CDR2 as SVGAGI (reference sequence). The CDR3 consists of 14 residues. CDR3 region: CASTNGGGTDTQYF. CDR3 bases: TGTGCCAGCACCAACGGCGGCGGCACAGATACGCAGTATTTT.

The V and J genes are TRBV7-2 and TRBJ2-3; D perhaps matches TRBD2 (6 bases). Trimming took 2 bases from V and 6 from J, leaving 12 bases between them. CDR1 SGHTA and CDR2 FQGNSA come from the germline V gene. The CDR3 sequence is 14 residues long. The CDR3 nucleotides read TGTGCCAGCAGCTTACCGGGAGAAGTTGATACGCAGTATTTT. As protein: CASSLPGEVDTQYF.

The V gene is TRBV27, the J gene TRBJ2-2; TRBD2 agrees at 12 bases. Germline CDR1 and CDR2: MNHEY and SMNVEV (reference sequence). V lost 4 bases and J lost 6; bases outside the gene matches: 3. The CDR3 loop spans 15 amino acids. The CDR3 DNA reads as TGTGCCAGCAGTTCTTGGACTAGCGGGGCCGGGGAGCTGTTTTTT. Protein: CASSSWTSGAGELFF.

The CDR3 sequence: CASRQPSGNTIYF. The CDR3, as DNA: TGTGCCAGCCGTCAACCTTCTGGAAACACCATATATTTT. The chain uses TRBV5-6 and TRBJ1-3; D remains unclear. With 7 bases removed from V and 1 base from J, the gap between germline ends came to 9 bases. The germline V gene encodes CDR1 SGHDT and CDR2 YYEEEE. The CDR3 sequence is 13 residues long.